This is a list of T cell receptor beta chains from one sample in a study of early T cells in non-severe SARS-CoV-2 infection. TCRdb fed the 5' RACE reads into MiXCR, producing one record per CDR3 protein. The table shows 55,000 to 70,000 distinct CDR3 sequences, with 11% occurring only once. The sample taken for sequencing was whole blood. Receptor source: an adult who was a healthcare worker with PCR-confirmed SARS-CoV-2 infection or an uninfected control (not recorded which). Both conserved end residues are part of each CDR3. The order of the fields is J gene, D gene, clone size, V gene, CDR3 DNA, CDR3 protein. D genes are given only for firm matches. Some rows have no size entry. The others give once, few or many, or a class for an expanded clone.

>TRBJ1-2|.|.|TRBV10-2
TGCGCCAGCAGGGAGGGAGCCGGCCCTGAGTACACCTTC
CASREGAGPEYTF
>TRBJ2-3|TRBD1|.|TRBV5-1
TGCGCCAGCAGCTTGGAAGGGGGCTGGACAGATACGCAGTATTTT
CASSLEGGWTDTQYF
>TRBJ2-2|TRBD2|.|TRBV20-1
TGCAGTGCTAAAAAGCGGGAGAACACCGGGGAGCTGTTTTTT
CSAKKRENTGELFF
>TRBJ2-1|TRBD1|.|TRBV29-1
TGCAGCGGGACCGGGACAGGGTACAATGAGCAGTTCTTC
CSGTGTGYNEQFF
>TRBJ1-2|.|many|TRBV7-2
TGTGCCAGCAGCCCCACCGGGGGCTATAACTATGGCTACACCTTC
CASSPTGGYNYGYTF
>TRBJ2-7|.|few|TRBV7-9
TGTGCCAGCAGCTCCGACTACGACCCCTCCTACGAGCAGTACTTC
CASSSDYDPSYEQYF
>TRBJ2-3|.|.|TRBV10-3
TGTGCCATCAGTGAGGACGGCAATACGCAGTATTTT
CAISEDGNTQYF
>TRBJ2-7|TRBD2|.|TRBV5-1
TGCGCCAGCAGCCCCGGGACTAGCGCCTACGAGCAGAACTTC
CASSPGTSAYEQNF
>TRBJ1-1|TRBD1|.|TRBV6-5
TGTGCCAGCAGTTATCAGGGGGCCGGCACTGAAGCTTTCTTT
CASSYQGAGTEAFF
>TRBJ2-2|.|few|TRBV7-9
TGTGCCAGCAGGGAGGGAAGGACCGGGGAGCTGTTTTTT
CASREGRTGELFF
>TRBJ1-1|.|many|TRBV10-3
TGTGCCATCAGTGAGCCCGGGGCTGAAGCTTTCTTT
CAISEPGAEAFF
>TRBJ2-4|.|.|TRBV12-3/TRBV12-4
TGTGCCAGCAGCCCGTTAGCCAAAAACATTCAGTACTTC
CASSPLAKNIQYF
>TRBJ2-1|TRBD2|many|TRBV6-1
TGTGCCAGCAGACTCTTAGCGGGAGGGCTGAATGAGCAGTTCTTC
CASRLLAGGLNEQFF
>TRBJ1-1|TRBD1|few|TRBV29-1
TGCAGCGGGGTGACAGGGGCGAACACTGAAGCTTTCTTT
CSGVTGANTEAFF
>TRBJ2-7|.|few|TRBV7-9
TGTGCCAGCAGCAACCGCCAGCCTCCTCACGAGCAGTACTTC
CASSNRQPPHEQYF
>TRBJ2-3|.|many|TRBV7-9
TGTGCCAGCAGCACTGAGGGAACAGATACGCAGTATTTT
CASSTEGTDTQYF
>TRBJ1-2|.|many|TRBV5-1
TGCGCCAGCAGCCGGGCGGTGGGGAGTCGGGACTATGGCTACACCTTC
CASSRAVGSRDYGYTF
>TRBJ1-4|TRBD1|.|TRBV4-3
TGCGCCAGCAGCCAAGTTGTCCCGGTGTGGGACAGTAATGAAAAACTGTTTTTT
CASSQVVPVWDSNEKLFF
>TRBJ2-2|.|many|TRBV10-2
TGCGCCAGCAGTGATGACCTAGCTATCAGGGAGCTGTTTTTT
CASSDDLAIRELFF
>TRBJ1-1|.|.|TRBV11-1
TGTGCCAGCACCCAGGACCGCATTGGGGACACTGAAGCTTTCTTT
CASTQDRIGDTEAFF
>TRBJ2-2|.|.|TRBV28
TGTGCCAGCAGCAACAGGGTGGGGGAGCTGTTTTTT
CASSNRVGELFF
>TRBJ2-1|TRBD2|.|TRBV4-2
TGTGCCAGCAGCCAAGACCGGACTAGCGGCAATGAGCAGTTCTTC
CASSQDRTSGNEQFF
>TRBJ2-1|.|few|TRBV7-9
TGTGCCAGTGCCGGTAGCTCCTACAATGAGCAGTTCTTC
CASAGSSYNEQFF
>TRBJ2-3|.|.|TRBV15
TGTGCCACCAGCAGAGACGGAGGGGTCACAGATACGCAGTATTTT
CATSRDGGVTDTQYF
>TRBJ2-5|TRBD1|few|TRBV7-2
TGTGCCAGCAGCTTAGTCGGGACAGGAGGACAAGAGACCCAGTACTTC
CASSLVGTGGQETQYF
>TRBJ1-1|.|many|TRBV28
TGTGCCAGCAGTACCCTGAGAACTGAAGCTTTCTTT
CASSTLRTEAFF
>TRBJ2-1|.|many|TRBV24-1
TGTGCCACCAGTGATTTGTTGGGGAATGAGCAGTTCTTC
CATSDLLGNEQFF
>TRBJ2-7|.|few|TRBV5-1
TGCGCCAGCAGCTTGGACCCACCCTACGAGCAGTACTTC
CASSLDPPYEQYF
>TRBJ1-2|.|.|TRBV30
TGTGCCTGGAGTCGTGGGGGCTACACCTTC
CAWSRGGYTF
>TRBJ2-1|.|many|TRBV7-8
TGTGCCAGCAGCTTAGCCCCCGGGACTTCATACTACAATGAGCAGTTCTTC
CASSLAPGTSYYNEQFF
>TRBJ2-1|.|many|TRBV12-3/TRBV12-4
TGTGCCAGCAGTGAACGAGGCTCCTACAATGAGCAGTTCTTC
CASSERGSYNEQFF
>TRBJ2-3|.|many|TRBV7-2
TGTGCCAGCAGCCAAAGGGGGTCAGATACGCAGTATTTT
CASSQRGSDTQYF
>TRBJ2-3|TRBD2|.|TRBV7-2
TGTGCCAGCAGCCGACGGGAGGGCCGTCAATGGGATACGCAGTATTTT
CASSRREGRQWDTQYF
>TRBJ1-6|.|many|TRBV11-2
TGTGCCAGCAGCGGGACCCCCGGCTCACCCCTCCACTTT
CASSGTPGSPLHF
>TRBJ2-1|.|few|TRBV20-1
TGCAGTGCTAGTCTCCGGAATGAGCAGTTCTTC
CSASLRNEQFF
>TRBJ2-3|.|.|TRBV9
TGTGCCAGCAGCGTAGCGAGGGGGAGCACAGATACGCAGTATTTT
CASSVARGSTDTQYF
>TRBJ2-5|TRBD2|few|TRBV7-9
TGTGCCAGCAGCTTAGAGGTAGCGGGAATAAAAGAGACCCAGTACTTC
CASSLEVAGIKETQYF
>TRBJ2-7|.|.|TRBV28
TGTGCCAGCAGACGACCTGGACAGTCTTCCTACGAGCAGTACTTC
CASRRPGQSSYEQYF
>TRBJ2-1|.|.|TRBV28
TGTGCCAGCGCGGGCAACAATGGGCAGTTCTTC
CASAGNNGQFF
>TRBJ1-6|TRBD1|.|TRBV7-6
TGTGCCAGCGGTAGGGACAGGGCCCGGTCACCCCTCCACTTT
CASGRDRARSPLHF
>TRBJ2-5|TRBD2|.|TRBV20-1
TGCAGGCCTAGCGGGAGTTCAGAGACCCAGTACTTC
CRPSGSSETQYF
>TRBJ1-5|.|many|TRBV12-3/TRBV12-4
TGTGCCAGCAGTGGGGGGGTTAAGCCCCAGCATTTT
CASSGGVKPQHF
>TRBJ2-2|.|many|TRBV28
TGTGCCAGCAGTTTTCTTGCCTGGAGCACCGGGGAGCTGTTTTTT
CASSFLAWSTGELFF